This T cell receptor beta chain was profiled in a study of blood T cell repertoires in COVID-19. V was pared by 3 bases and J by 0 bases, with 8 bases between. CDR3 length: 14 amino acids. Per germline, CDR1 MNHNY and CDR2 SVGAGI (reference sequence). TCRdb keeps only in-frame clones here, not all; method: immunoSEQ multiplex PCR. Counted here are 45,000 to 70,000 clones, 75% to 90% occurring once; the ten biggest clones make up approximately 14%. Sequencing was carried out using peripheral blood. The clonotype originates from a woman aged 55-75 years with active COVID-19. The chain carries TRBV6-6 and TRBJ1-2; the D is unclear. The CDR3 is CASSYGQANYGYTF. The CDR3 bases are TGTGCCAGCAGTTATGGGCAGGCTAACTATGGCTACACCTTC.